The rows below give T cell receptor beta chains drawn from one sample of a study of T cells in localized non-small cell lung cancer. This table comes from immunoSEQ multiplex PCR, and its TCRdb copy is limited to in-frame clones, with some not included. This sample carries over 40,000 clones, over 80% of them seen once, and the ten largest clones take about 18%. The sample was peripheral blood mononuclear cells, taken before any cancer treatment. These receptors all come from a man aged 35 to 69 with stage III lung adenocarcinoma. The CDR3 runs from the conserved cysteine through the conserved F or W. D genes are given only for firm matches. Expanded clones are given a class, and other clones once, few, many or no size at all.

TRBV18	14	.	.	TRBJ1-5	TGTGCCAGCTCACCCGGACAGAGCAATCAGCCCCAGCATTTT	CASSPGQSNQPQHF
TRBV18	14	.	once	TRBJ1-2	TGTGCCAGCTCACCTGGCAGCCAGGGCTATGGCTACACCTTC	CASSPGSQGYGYTF
TRBV18	15	.	.	TRBJ2-5	TGTGCCAGCTCACCACCAACAGGGAGGGAAGAGACCCAGTACTTC	CASSPPTGREETQYF
TRBV7-9	14	.	.	TRBJ1-2	TGTGCCAGCAGCACCCACCCGGACGGCTATGGCTACACCTTC	CASSTHPDGYGYTF
TRBV11-2	11	.	.	TRBJ2-7	TGTGCCAGCAGCCCTGCCTACGAGCAGTACTTC	CASSPAYEQYF
TRBV5-1	15	TRBD2	.	TRBJ2-5	TGCGCCAGCAGCTATAGCGGGGGGGCCGGAGAGACCCAGTACTTC	CASSYSGGAGETQYF
TRBV6-6	16	.	.	TRBJ2-3	TGTGCCAGCAGTCTACAAGGGCTAGCCTTCACAGATACGCAGTATTTT	CASSLQGLAFTDTQYF
TRBV15	18	TRBD1	few	TRBJ2-1	TGTGCCACCAGCAGAGGGGGATCACAGGGGAGCTCCTACAATGAGCAGTTCTTC	CATSRGGSQGSSYNEQFF
TRBV19	13	TRBD2	.	TRBJ2-3	TGTGCCAGTAGTAAAGCGGGGGCAGATACGCAGTATTTT	CASSKAGADTQYF
TRBV19	12	.	.	TRBJ2-1	TGTGCCAGTAGTAGGTCCTGGAATGAGCAGTTCTTC	CASSRSWNEQFF
TRBV7-9	14	.	once	TRBJ2-1	TGTGCCAGCAGCTTGCAGGGATCCTACAATGAGCAGTTCTTC	CASSLQGSYNEQFF
TRBV6-6	11	.	once	TRBJ2-1	TGTGCCAGCAATTGGGGCAATGAGCAGTTCTTC	CASNWGNEQFF
TRBV7-3	12	.	.	TRBJ2-3	TGTGCCAGCAGCTTAGGCACAGATACGCAGTATTTT	CASSLGTDTQYF
TRBV7-8	14	.	few	TRBJ1-1	TGTGCCAGCAGCCCAAGGACAGTCAACACTGAAGCTTTCTTT	CASSPRTVNTEAFF
TRBV5-6	15	.	.	TRBJ2-7	TGTGCCAGCAGCTTGTGGACACTAGTGGTCTACGAGCAGTACTTC	CASSLWTLVVYEQYF
TRBV29-1	12	.	.	TRBJ2-7	TGCAGCGTGCGGGGCCACTCCTACGAGCAGTACTTC	CSVRGHSYEQYF
TRBV5-5	15	TRBD2	.	TRBJ2-7	TGTGCCAGCAGCGCGGCGGCTAGCGGGGCTTACGAGCAGTACTTC	CASSAAASGAYEQYF
TRBV18	21	.	.	TRBJ2-1	TGTGCCAGCTCACCGTCGAAAAGGACCCAGAGGAGTCCTTTCTCCTACAATGAGCAGTTCTTC	CASSPSKRTQRSPFSYNEQFF
TRBV19	14	TRBD1	.	TRBJ1-4	TGTGCCAGTAGCGTACCAGGGGGTCTGGAAAAACTGTTTTTT	CASSVPGGLEKLFF
TRBV2	17	.	.	TRBJ1-5	TGTGCCAGCAGTGAAGCGCTTTTGGGTTATGGCAATCAGCCCCAGCATTTT	CASSEALLGYGNQPQHF
TRBV11-2	16	TRBD2	.	TRBJ2-7	TGTGCCAGCAGCTTACGACTAGCGGGAGGTAGTTACGAGCAGTACTTC	CASSLRLAGGSYEQYF
TRBV5-1	14	.	.	TRBJ2-5	TGCGCCAGCAGTTTGGGGCAGCACCAAGAGACCCAGTACTTC	CASSLGQHQETQYF